This TCR beta chain was found in a study of OX40 agonist ivuxolimab in advanced cancers. The CDR3 runs to 13 residues. The V and J ends lost 3 bases and 3 bases respectively, with 11 bases between them. Germline CDR1 is SQVTM and CDR2 is ANQGSEA. Some clones are missing from TCRdb's copy, which holds only in-frame ones; the method was immunoSEQ multiplex PCR. The repertoire includes about 50,000 clones, approximately 89% of them detected once, and about 6% sits in the top ten. This clonotype originated in an adult with an advanced solid tumor such as melanoma, head and neck, liver or kidney cancer. V and J are TRBV29-1 and TRBJ1-2; D is unclear. This material consisted of CD4+ or CD8+ T cells sorted from blood, taken in a trial of the OX40 agonist ivuxolimab. Here the CDR3 reads CSVDFAGDYGYTF. The CDR3 DNA is TGCAGCGTTGATTTTGCGGGAGACTATGGCTACACCTTC.